This TCR beta chain came from a study of shared clonotypes between healthy human individuals. The table lists this clone with a few counts. CDR3 length: 14 amino acids. Germline loops: CDR1 SQVTM, CDR2 ANQGSEA. Trimming cost V 5 bases and J 3 bases, with 17 bases left between them. Several immunoSEQ 96-well plates shared each subset's DNA, each plate a replicate. Data came from immunoSEQ multiplex PCR; TCRdb stores just in-frame clones and leaves some out. The table records hundreds of thousands of clones, 73% of them present only once. The source of this sequence is a woman in her twenties or thirties in good health. This sequence joins TRBV29-1 and TRBJ2-7, with D possibly called TRBD1 or TRBD2 (6 bases each). Sequenced sample: memory CD4+ T cells sorted from blood. The subset is: CD45RA-negative fraction. The CDR3: CSVRGLAEGYEQYF. In nucleotides, the CDR3 is TGCAGCGTTAGGGGGTTAGCGGAGGGCTACGAGCAGTACTTC.